The 23 T cell receptor beta chains below come from one sample, sequenced in a study of CD8 T cells in ankylosing spondylitis. TCRdb processed the 5' RACE reads anew with MiXCR; each CDR3 protein has one entry. The table includes 350,000 to 400,000 distinct CDR3 sequences, 20% to 25% detected once. What was sequenced was blood, either unsorted or a sorted T cell fraction (not recorded which). The receptors were sampled from a male donor with ankylosing spondylitis or in good health (not recorded which).

With regard to this clonotype: An end of the junction differs from the germline gene, which may be a read error. The rearrangement uses TRBV20-1 and TRBJ1-5, with D hard to call. Looked up from germline, CDR1 is DFQATT and CDR2 is SNEGSKA (reference sequence). The CDR3 spans 13 residues. The CDR3 protein is CSARESSRTSPYF. CDR3 nucleotide sequence: TGCAGTGCTAGAGAGTCATCCCGGACGTCCCCGTATTTT.

The chain uses TRBV20-1 and TRBJ2-3; 9 bases agree with TRBD2. The CDR3 is made up of 15 amino acids. Trimming took 4 bases from V and 0 from J; bases not matched to a gene: 5. Per germline, CDR1 DFQATT and CDR2 SNEGSKA (reference sequence). CDR3 in DNA: TGCAGTGCTACCCGGAGCGGGGGGAGCACAGATACGCAGTATTTT. Translation gives CSATRSGGSTDTQYF.

This clonotype was counted between two and nine times. The gene calls are TRBV12-3 or TRBV12-4 and TRBJ2-2; possibly TRBD1 or TRBD2 for D (5 bases each). This CDR3 is built from 14 residues. The V gene lost 4 bases and the J gene lost 4 bases, with 10 bases spanning the gap. The CDR3 nucleotides are TGTGCCAGCAGTTGGGGGTCTGGCACCGGGGAGCTGTTTTTT. Translated, it gives CASSWGSGTGELFF.

This clonotype was counted between two and nine times. This chain links TRBV7-9 with TRBJ1-1, with D perhaps matching TRBD1 (6 bases). Germline V gene sequence: CDR1 SEHNR, CDR2 FQNEAQ (reference sequence). V gave up 7 bases and J gave up 6 bases, with 24 bases separating them. The CDR3 runs to 16 residues. The CDR3 DNA reads as TGTGCCAGCACTCATGCTTCAGGGGTATCGGTCCCTGAAGCTTTCTTT. Encoded protein: CASTHASGVSVPEAFF.

This rearrangement joins TRBV24-1 to TRBJ2-1, with D perhaps assigned TRBD1 or TRBD2 (5 bases each). CDR3 length: 15 residues. CDR1 is KGHDR, CDR2 SFDVKD, per germline. The ends were cut back, 9 bases at V and 8 bases at J, with 22 bases in the middle. The chain's CDR3 is CATLIVGTIGDEQFF. DNA for the CDR3: TGTGCCACCCTGATTGTGGGGACCATCGGGGATGAGCAGTTCTTC.

The chain has TRBV6-5 and TRBJ2-7; TRBD2 matches 7 bases. V shed 2 bases, J shed 3 bases, and the junction held 7 bases outside the gene matches. Germline V gives CDR1 MNHEY, CDR2 SVGAGI. This CDR3 contains 15 residues. The CDR3 is CASSYTRGGGYEQYF. CDR3 sequence (DNA): TGTGCCAGCAGTTACACACGGGGCGGGGGCTACGAGCAGTACTTC.

The sample holds a few counts of this clonotype. This chain uses TRBV21-1 with TRBJ2-2; the DNA was not used to check the table's D call, TRBD2. TRBV21-1 is classified as a pseudogene. The CDR3 runs to 14 residues. CDR3 nucleotides: TGTGCCAGCAGCAAGGGACTAGCGACCGGGGAGCTGTTTTTT. Amino acid sequence: CASSKGLATGELFF.

This clonotype was seen at least ten times. The chain couples TRBV12-3 or TRBV12-4 to TRBJ2-7; D is perhaps TRBD2 (6 bases). The CDR3 runs 13 residues. Trimming took 1 base from V and 9 from J, leaving 13 bases between them. As DNA, the CDR3 is TGTGCCAGCAGTTTAGACTTACCCGGGGGGCAGTACTTC. It yields the protein CASSLDLPGGQYF.

This clonotype was observed a few times. The chain combines TRBV6-1 with TRBJ2-5; 8 bases map to TRBD1. Looked up from germline, CDR1 is MNHNS and CDR2 is SASEGT. With 10 bases clipped from V and 4 bases from J, the junction kept 8 bases outside the gene matches. There are 13 residues in the CDR3. This CDR3 reads CATKTGARETQYF. The CDR3 DNA reads as TGTGCCACCAAGACAGGGGCCAGAGAGACCCAGTACTTC.

This rearrangement joins TRBV27 to TRBJ2-7, with D possibly being TRBD1 or TRBD2 (6 bases each). The germline V gene encodes CDR1 MNHEY and CDR2 SMNVEV (reference sequence). V shed 4 bases and J shed 3 bases, with 19 bases lying between them. The CDR3 loop spans 16 amino acids. DNA of the CDR3: TGTGCCAGCAGTTCAACAGGGCCCGGGGGCCGCTACGAGCAGTACTTC. Protein sequence: CASSSTGPGGRYEQYF.

This clonotype was detected a few times. The V call is TRBV4-1, the J call TRBJ2-7, with TRBD2 matching 7 bases. V shed 2 bases and J 4 bases; nucleotides not matched to a gene: 8. The CDR3 is 15 amino acids. CDR1 is MGHRA and CDR2 is YSYEKL in the germline V gene. CDR3 protein: CASSQSTSRFYEQYF. In nucleotides, the CDR3 is TGCGCCAGCAGCCAATCGACTAGCAGGTTTTACGAGCAGTACTTC.

This clonotype turned up a few times. J is TRBJ2-5 and V is TRBV6-2 or TRBV6-3, with D uncertain. The CDR3 has 15 residues. Trimming took off 5 bases at V and 1 base at J, with 14 bases between the two ends. CDR1 is MNHEY and CDR2 is SVGEGT in the germline V gene. As DNA, the CDR3 is TGTGCCAGCAGTCCGCTCGGCAGCATCCAAGAGACCCAGTACTTC. As protein: CASSPLGSIQETQYF.

V is TRBV30 and J is TRBJ2-1; tentatively, D is TRBD2 (6 bases). The CDR3 totals 13 residues. The germline gives CDR1 GTSNPN, CDR2 SVGIG (reference sequence). V lost 6 bases, J lost 0 bases, and 9 bases lay in between. The CDR3 DNA sequence: TGTGCCTGTTCGGGGGACTCCTACAATGAGCAGTTCTTC. Translating it yields CACSGDSYNEQFF.

The chain employs TRBV10-3 and TRBJ1-2; D gene unclear. Trimming removed 8 bases from V and 0 bases from J, with 7 bases in between. The CDR3 loop spans 12 amino acids. CDR1 ENHRY and CDR2 SYGVKD come from the germline V gene. The DNA for the CDR3 is TGTGCCATCGAAACATCTAACTATGGCTACACCTTC. It is translated as CAIETSNYGYTF.

V gene TRBV20-1 combines with J gene TRBJ2-2, with 9 bases matching TRBD1. Looked up from germline, CDR1 is DFQATT and CDR2 is SNEGSKA (reference sequence). The CDR3 covers 15 residues. Trimming cost V 0 bases and J 4 bases; bases outside gene matches: 3. CDR3 residues: CSARDGTGFTGELFF. For the CDR3, the DNA is TGCAGTGCTAGAGATGGGACAGGGTTCACCGGGGAGCTGTTTTTT.

This clonotype was counted between two and nine times. The CDR3 loop is CSAPEGNEQFF. Written as DNA, the CDR3 is TGCAGTGCCCCCGAAGGCAATGAGCAGTTCTTC. The chain recombines TRBV20-1 with TRBJ2-1; D not certain. The length of the CDR3 is 11 residues. In germline, CDR1 is DFQATT, CDR2 SNEGSKA (reference sequence). Trimming removed 6 bases from V and 6 bases from J, with 9 bases in between.

This chain connects TRBV5-5 to TRBJ2-3, with 9 bases matching TRBD2. This CDR3 has 16 residues. Germline loops: CDR1 SGHKS, CDR2 YYEKEE (reference sequence). V was clipped by 3 bases and J by 3 bases; unmatched bases: 8. The CDR3 sequence: CASSSLRGGLTDTQYF. CDR3 DNA: TGTGCCAGCAGCTCGCTGCGGGGGGGCCTTACAGATACGCAGTATTTT.

Only a few counts were recorded for this clonotype. The chain joins TRBV29-1 to TRBJ2-1, with 8 bases aligning to TRBD2. Losses at the gene ends were 7 bases for V and 10 bases for J; bases not matched to a gene: 9. This CDR3 is 12 amino acids long. Per the germline V gene, CDR1 is SQVTM and CDR2 is ANQGSEA. CDR3 in amino acids: CSAPGGPGEQFF. In DNA, the CDR3 is TGCAGCGCCCCGGGGGGGCCTGGGGAGCAGTTCTTC.

The chain's CDR3 is CASSLRGSGLSGGYEQYF. The CDR3 DNA follows: TGTGCCAGCAGTTTAAGGGGTAGTGGGCTTAGCGGGGGCTACGAGCAGTACTTC. This chain joins TRBV12-3 or TRBV12-4 and TRBJ2-7, with TRBD2 matching 9 bases. The length of the CDR3 is 18 residues. The junction had 14 bases not matched to a gene; V was cut back by 2 bases and J by 3 bases.

The chain joins TRBV15 to TRBJ2-5; D is unresolved. V lost 1 base, J lost 3 bases, and 9 bases lay in between. The CDR3 contains 14 residues. Germline V gene sequence: CDR1 LNHNV, CDR2 YYDKDF (reference sequence). The CDR3 DNA follows: TGTGCCACCAGCAGAGGTTCTGCGGAAGAGACCCAGTACTTC. Translated: CATSRGSAEETQYF.

In this sample, this clonotype turned up a few times. This chain connects TRBV4-1 to TRBJ2-2, with D maybe TRBD2 (6 bases). Per the germline V gene, CDR1 is MGHRA and CDR2 is YSYEKL. This CDR3 has 17 amino acids. V was clipped by 0 bases and J by 0 bases, with 11 bases between them. The DNA of the CDR3 is TGCGCCAGCAGCCAAGAGGGACCGGGAGCGAACACCGGGGAGCTGTTTTTT. It codes for CASSQEGPGANTGELFF.

The chain combines TRBV7-6 with TRBJ2-5; no clear D. The germline gives CDR1 SGHVS, CDR2 FNYEAQ. The CDR3 consists of 15 residues. Trimming removed 3 bases from V and 2 bases from J, with 13 bases in between. Written as DNA, the CDR3 is TGTGCCAGCAGCTTGGGATTTTACCAACAAGAGACCCAGTACTTC. Protein product: CASSLGFYQQETQYF.

The gene calls are TRBV7-6 and TRBJ1-1; 9 bases agree with TRBD1. This CDR3 has 17 residues. Germline assignment: CDR1 SGHVS and CDR2 FNYEAQ. V gave up 1 base and J gave up 1 base; unmatched junction bases: 7. CDR3 nucleotides: TGTGCCAGCAGCTTAGGGATCAGGACAGGGGCGAACACTGAAGCTTTCTTT. The encoded protein is CASSLGIRTGANTEAFF.